This T cell receptor beta chain was sequenced during a study of blood T cell repertoires in COVID-19. Study summary: The origin of the acute and convalescent COVID-19 samples was the United States, Italy and Spain. T cells, B-cell-depleted T cells, or PBMCs supplied cDNA or gDNA.

CDR1 is SGHDN, CDR2 FVKESK, per germline. The CDR3 has 16 residues. The V segment lost 1 base and the J segment 7 bases; nucleotides outside the gene matches: 11. Authors' processing steps: It was from reference gene primer amplification that nucleated cell counts were estimated. The repertoire was sequenced with immunoSEQ multiplex PCR; TCRdb's copy has only in-frame clones and lacks some. V and J calls and clone size are given by that table; D and trimming were obtained from the DNA. The sample records 150,000 or so clones, around 80% being singletons. The TCR sequence derives from a human donor in a cohort sampled during active COVID-19. The sequenced material came from peripheral blood. This rearrangement joins TRBV14 to TRBJ2-3; 7 bases are shared with TRBD1. The CDR3 DNA follows: TGTGCCAGCAGCCAAGTGTTCGGGACAGCGGTTAATACGCAGTATTTT. It yields the protein CASSQVFGTAVNTQYF.